Following are 17 T cell receptor beta chains from one sample sequenced in a study of identical twins. MiXCR, applied by TCRdb to the 5' RACE reads, yields one record per CDR3 protein. The data show about 530,000 distinct CDR3 sequences, 13% to 15% seen once. In addition, the sample was reused for a study of yellow fever vaccine responses in identical twins.

Sequenced sample: CD4+ T cells sorted from blood. All receptors derive from a woman aged 18-35 years in good health.

The chain combines TRBV12-3 or TRBV12-4 with TRBJ2-1; tentative D call: TRBD2 (5 bases). The CDR3 is 16 amino acids. V was clipped by 5 bases and J by 2 bases, with 16 bases between them. CDR3 DNA: TGTGCCAGCAGTCCCACCGGGAAGGGCGCCTACAATGAGCAGTTCTTC. Translated: CASSPTGKGAYNEQFF.

This chain links TRBV5-1 with TRBJ1-6; TRBD1 matches 12 bases. Germline assignment: CDR1 SGHRS and CDR2 YFSETQ. The CDR3 is 16 amino acids. Losses at the gene ends were 4 bases for V and 7 bases for J; bases not matched to a gene: 6. The CDR3 coding sequence is TGCGCCAGCAGCACCGGGACAGGGGGCGTGAATTCACCCCTCCACTTT. It is translated as CASSTGTGGVNSPLHF.

The rearrangement uses TRBV18 and TRBJ2-7; 8 positions match TRBD1. Germline V gene data show CDR1 as KGHSH and CDR2 as LQKENI. The CDR3 length is 16 residues. V was clipped by 6 bases and J by 1 base; unmatched bases: 11. The CDR3 DNA sequence: TGTGCCAGCTCTCAAGGGACAGGTGGCCCGTCCTACGAGCAGTACGTC. Amino acid sequence: CASSQGTGGPSYEQYV.

The genes are TRBV28 and TRBJ2-1, with D unresolved. Germline CDR1 MDHEN, CDR2 SYDVKM. The CDR3 runs 13 residues. V dropped 2 bases and J dropped 6 bases, with 8 bases sitting between them. The CDR3 sequence: CASSLGSRNEQFF. The CDR3 DNA reads TGTGCCAGCAGTTTAGGCAGCCGCAATGAGCAGTTCTTC.

This clonotype was detected many times. The chain has TRBV12-3 or TRBV12-4 and TRBJ2-7; D not resolved. The V end was cut by 6 bases, the J end by 7 bases, with 22 bases between. The CDR3 totals 15 residues. Written as DNA, the CDR3 is TGTGCCAGCAGCCTCTCCCGGGCCCCGCTGGGAGAGCAGTACTTC. It is translated as CASSLSRAPLGEQYF.

This clonotype has just a few counts. The rearrangement uses TRBV5-1 and TRBJ2-2; D ambiguous. The CDR3 covers 15 residues. In germline, CDR1 is SGHRS, CDR2 YFSETQ. With 2 bases removed from V and 1 base from J, the gap between germline ends came to 9 bases. The CDR3 here is CASSLVGENTGELFF. DNA of the CDR3: TGCGCCAGCAGCTTAGTCGGAGAGAACACCGGGGAGCTGTTTTTT.

This clonotype was counted only a few times. This chain uses TRBV11-3 with TRBJ2-5; D might be TRBD1 (5 bases). Trimming cost V 5 bases and J 0 bases, with 19 bases left between them. The CDR3 has 17 residues. Germline CDR1 SGHNT, CDR2 YENEEA. CDR3 region: CASSPLDILMYQETQYF. The CDR3 DNA reads TGTGCCAGCAGCCCATTGGACATACTAATGTACCAAGAGACCCAGTACTTC.

This clonotype was recorded a few times. The chain recombines TRBV29-1 with TRBJ1-1; D unresolved. Germline-derived CDR1 and CDR2 are SQVTM and ANQGSEA. CDR3 length: 12 residues. Deletions cut 1 base from V and 1 base from J, with 4 bases between. The CDR3 DNA sequence: TGCAGCGTTGAAGTCCAGAACACTGAAGCTTTCTTT. Amino acid sequence: CSVEVQNTEAFF.

This clonotype was picked up a small number of times. This sequence joins TRBV7-8 and TRBJ2-3; D is perhaps TRBD2 (7 bases). The CDR3 totals 18 residues. V was cut by 5 bases and J by 0 bases, with 21 bases left in between. CDR1 and CDR2 (germline): SGHVS, FQNEAQ. In DNA, the CDR3 is TGTGCCAGCAGCCCCTTGGCGAGGGGGGGCCCTAGCACAGATACGCAGTATTTT. Its protein is CASSPLARGGPSTDTQYF.

This chain links TRBV14 with TRBJ2-5; TRBD1 agrees at 9 bases. V shed 5 bases, J shed 5 bases, and the junction held 9 bases outside the gene matches. The CDR3 extends over 15 amino acids. Germline V lookup: CDR1 SGHDN, CDR2 FVKESK. The CDR3 region is CASSGRQGVHETQYF. The CDR3 DNA reads as TGTGCCAGCAGCGGGCGACAGGGGGTCCATGAGACCCAGTACTTC. Full variable domain (rest looked up from reference TRBV14 and TRBJ2-5): EAGVTQFPSHSVIEKGQTVTLRCDPISGHDNLYWYRRVMGKEIKFLLHFVKESKQDESGMPNNRFLAERTGGTYSTLKVQPAELEDSGVYFCASSGRQGVHETQYFGPGTRLLVL.

The V and J genes are TRBV7-9 and TRBJ2-1; TRBD1 agrees at 10 bases. CDR3 length: 17 residues. The V segment lost 5 bases and the J segment 5 bases; nucleotides outside the gene matches: 12. The germline gives CDR1 SEHNR, CDR2 FQNEAQ (reference sequence). As DNA, the CDR3 is TGTGCCAGCAGCCCAGGACAGGGGGAATGGGTTAACAATGAGCAGTTCTTC. Its protein is CASSPGQGEWVNNEQFF. The full variable domain, its missing parts supplied by reference TRBV7-9 and TRBJ2-1, is DTGVSQNPRHKITKRGQNVTFRCDPISEHNRLYWYRQTLGQGPEFLTYFQNEAQLEKSRLLSDRFSAERPKGSFSTLEIQRTEQGDSAMYLCASSPGQGEWVNNEQFFGPGTRLTVL.

This sequence joins TRBV5-1 and TRBJ2-1; 11 bases match TRBD1. The CDR3 loop spans 14 amino acids. Germline CDR1 SGHRS, CDR2 YFSETQ. The V and J ends lost 2 bases and 8 bases, in that order; junction bases with no gene match: 3. CDR3 DNA: TGCGCCAGCAGCTTCGGACAGGGGGCAGATGAGCAGTTCTTC. Translation gives CASSFGQGADEQFF.

The chain carries TRBV5-5 and TRBJ1-1; 7 nucleotides align to TRBD1. V shed 4 bases, J shed 5 bases, and the junction held 11 bases outside the gene matches. The germline CDR1 and CDR2 sequences are SGHKS and YYEKEE (reference sequence). The CDR3 length is 15 residues. CDR3 sequence (DNA): TGTGCCAGCAGCGTAATGTTTCAGGGGGGGACTGAAGCTTTCTTT. Its translation: CASSVMFQGGTEAFF.

This clonotype was counted many times. The V gene is TRBV5-1, the J gene TRBJ2-7; TRBD1 agrees at 9 bases. The V segment lost 6 bases and the J segment 1 base; nucleotides outside the gene matches: 5. Germline CDR1 is SGHRS and CDR2 is YFSETQ. The CDR3 runs to 14 residues. CDR3 loop: CASTRGTGSYEQYF. The CDR3 region has the DNA TGCGCCAGCACCCGGGGGACAGGGTCCTACGAGCAGTACTTC.

The chain recombines TRBV7-8 with TRBJ1-2, with 7 bases matching TRBD1. Germline CDR1 is SGHVS and CDR2 is FQNEAQ. This CDR3 is built from 13 residues. The V segment lost 6 bases and the J segment 6 bases; nucleotides outside the gene matches: 7. The CDR3 region is CASSLTGDNGYTF. CDR3 coding DNA: TGTGCCAGCAGTTTAACAGGGGATAATGGCTACACCTTC.

The chain joins TRBV4-1 to TRBJ2-1; 13 nucleotides line up with TRBD2. CDR1 MGHRA and CDR2 YSYEKL come from the germline V gene. J gave up 11 bases and V 0 bases, and 4 bases lay outside the gene matches. The CDR3 spans 15 residues. The CDR3 bases are TGCGCCAGCAGCCAAGAAACTAGCGGGAGGGCGAAGCAGTTCTTC. As protein: CASSQETSGRAKQFF.

This clonotype was found many times. J is TRBJ1-4 and V is TRBV20-1; D remains ambiguous. V gave up 4 bases and J gave up 4 bases, with 16 bases separating them. Germline CDR1 is DFQATT and CDR2 is SNEGSKA (reference sequence). This CDR3 has 15 residues. CDR3 nucleotide sequence: TGCAGTGCTAAGATGGGCCTAGGGTTTAATGAAAAACTGTTTTTT. Its protein product is CSAKMGLGFNEKLFF.